This T cell receptor beta chain derives from a study of T cells in Graves' hyperthyroidism and ophthalmopathy. About the study: Peripheral blood was collected at initial diagnosis, before any treatment. Study conclusions and caveats: By a 13 V-J model, ophthalmopathy was set apart from stable hyperthyroidism. Ophthalmopathy onset followed model prediction by a median about 6.5 months.

This clonotype was recorded once. The target antigen is unknown. There are 16 residues in the CDR3. V lost 3 bases and J lost 6; bases outside the gene matches: 8. Looked up from germline, CDR1 is SGHAT and CDR2 is FQDESV (reference sequence). Amplification targeted TCR beta CDR3 regions from RNA transcripts. The primer set for the first-round RT-PCR of the TCR CDR3 was HTBI. TCRdb called the multiplex PCR reads again in MiXCR, with one record for every CDR3 protein. The table has some 760,000 distinct CDR3 sequences, 12% to 15% seen once. The J gene is TRBJ2-1, the V gene TRBV11-1; the match to TRBD2 covers 10 bases. The sequence was collected from a woman aged 18-29 years with Graves' hyperthyroidism. Source material: blood. Here the CDR3 DNA reads TGTGCCAGCAGCTTTCTAGCGGGAGCTCAATTCAATGAGCAGTTCTTC. This translates into CASSFLAGAQFNEQFF.